What follows are 26 T cell receptor beta chains derived from one specimen sequenced in a study of beta chain features in type 1 diabetes. TCRB transcripts that were expressed got sequenced, as all of the isolated RNA had been reverse transcribed. The repertoire was sequenced with immunoSEQ multiplex PCR; TCRdb's copy has only in-frame clones and lacks some. This table holds under 350,000 clones, under 8.5% found once. The sample consisted of central memory CD4+ T cells from blood. These receptor sequences come from a woman aged 18-35 years in good health.

This clone was seen many times. The chain recombines TRBV18 with TRBJ1-5; 7 bases align to TRBD1. CDR3 length: 14 residues. With V trimmed by 0 bases and J by 6 bases, 2 bases remained unmatched. Germline loops: CDR1 KGHSH, CDR2 LQKENI. The CDR3 reads CASSPPDRVQPQHF. The CDR3 nucleotides read TGTGCCAGCTCACCACCTGACAGGGTTCAGCCCCAGCATTTT.

This clone came up a few times. The V gene is TRBV7-2, the J gene TRBJ1-1; 8 bases are shared with TRBD1. The V and J ends lost 5 bases and 5 bases, in that order; junction bases with no gene match: 10. The CDR3 totals 15 residues. Per the germline V gene, CDR1 is SGHTA and CDR2 is FQGNSA. CDR3 region: CASSHLTGGGTEAFF. The DNA of the CDR3 is TGTGCCAGCAGCCACCTAACAGGGGGAGGAACTGAAGCTTTCTTT. The full variable domain, its missing parts supplied by reference TRBV7-2 and TRBJ1-1, is GAGVSQSPSNKVTEKGKDVELRCDPISGHTALYWYRQSLGQGLEFLIYFQGNSAPDKSGLPSDRFSAERTGGSVSTLTIQRTQQEDSAVYLCASSHLTGGGTEAFFGQGTRLTVV.

This clone was seen many times. This rearrangement joins TRBV14 to TRBJ2-5; the D gene is possibly TRBD1 (6 bases). The CDR3 contains 15 residues. Germline loops: CDR1 SGHDN, CDR2 FVKESK. V lost 2 bases and J 1 base, leaving 11 bases between the germline ends. The CDR3 protein is CASSQYGQRQETQYF. In DNA, the CDR3 is TGTGCCAGCAGCCAATACGGACAGCGCCAAGAGACCCAGTACTTC.

This clone was recorded at least ten times. The chain employs TRBV7-9 and TRBJ2-3, with unresolved D. The CDR3 contains 16 residues. Germline lookup yields CDR1 SEHNR and CDR2 FQNEAQ (reference sequence). V lost 2 bases and J lost 0, with 12 bases in between. In DNA, the CDR3 is TGTGCCAGCAGCTTATTAGGGCAGAGAAGCACAGATACGCAGTATTTT. This encodes CASSLLGQRSTDTQYF.

This sequence joins TRBV1 and TRBJ2-3; TRBD2, the table's D call, lacks a check against the DNA. TRBV1 is annotated as a pseudogene. CDR3 length: 16 amino acids. CDR3 sequence: CTSSSEASPSTDTQYF. DNA for the CDR3: TGCACCAGCAGCAGTGAGGCTAGCCCCTCCACAGATACGCAGTATTTT.

This clone was seen a few times. This chain connects TRBV7-2 to TRBJ2-3; a weak D match, TRBD2 (6 bases). Between the trimmed V and J ends, which lost 1 base and 8 bases, there was a span of 19 bases. The germline CDR1 and CDR2 sequences are SGHTA and FQGNSA. The CDR3 is made up of 16 amino acids. CDR3 in DNA: TGTGCCAGCAGCTTAGAATCGTCCGGGAGTCATGGTACGCAGTATTTT. It translates to CASSLESSGSHGTQYF.

This clone was seen only a few times. The V and J genes are TRBV30 and TRBJ2-7; the D is unclear. This CDR3 has 12 amino acids. V was shortened by 0 bases and J by 3 bases, with 6 bases between the two germline ends. Germline lookup yields CDR1 GTSNPN and CDR2 SVGIG (reference sequence). For the CDR3, the DNA is TGTGCCTGGAGTGTTTTAGGCTACGAGCAGTACTTC. It specifies CAWSVLGYEQYF.

The gene calls are TRBV6-1 and TRBJ2-5; TRBD2 agrees at 12 bases. Germline trimming cut 1 base from V and 4 bases from J; bases unmatched to any gene: 10. The CDR3 has 18 amino acids. In germline, CDR1 is MNHNS, CDR2 SASEGT. CDR3 DNA: TGTGCCAGCAGTGAAGGGGGACTAGCGGGCATGGGCAGAGAGACCCAGTACTTC. It specifies CASSEGGLAGMGRETQYF.

This clone has just a few counts. CDR3 sequence (DNA): TGCGCCAGCAGCTTGGGTGTCAGCGGGGGATACAATGAGCAGTTCTTC. Amino acid sequence: CASSLGVSGGYNEQFF. J is TRBJ2-1 and V is TRBV5-1; TRBD2 agrees at 8 bases. Unmatched junction bases numbered 6, after V lost 0 bases and J lost 4 bases. Germline V gene lookup returns CDR1 SGHRS and CDR2 YFSETQ. The CDR3 totals 16 residues.

This sequence joins TRBV7-6 and TRBJ1-6; 7 bases agree with TRBD1. Germline V lookup: CDR1 SGHVS, CDR2 FNYEAQ. The CDR3 extends over 14 amino acids. The V segment lost 5 bases and the J segment 7 bases; nucleotides outside the gene matches: 5. DNA for the CDR3: TGTGCCAGCAGCGGAGGGACAGTCAATTCACCCCTCCACTTT. Protein product: CASSGGTVNSPLHF.

There are a few counts of this clone. The chain recombines TRBV5-8 with TRBJ1-5, with 7 bases matching TRBD1. CDR1 and CDR2 from the germline V gene are SGHTS and YDEGEE. The trim removed 3 bases at V and 0 bases at J, leaving 3 bases unmatched. The CDR3 contains 15 residues. The CDR3: CASSSGQDSNQPQHF. Written as DNA, the CDR3 is TGTGCCAGCAGCTCCGGACAGGATAGCAATCAGCCCCAGCATTTT. The whole variable domain, remainder taken from reference TRBV5-8 and TRBJ1-5, is EAGVTQSPTHLIKTRGQQATLRCSPISGHTSVYWYQQALGLGLQFLLWYDEGEERNRGNFPPRFSGRQFPNYSSELNVNALELEDSALYLCASSSGQDSNQPQHFGDGTRLSIL.

This clone has just a few counts. J is TRBJ2-4 and V is TRBV4-1, with unresolved D. This CDR3 is built from 16 residues. V shed 3 bases and J shed 2 bases, with 14 bases lying between them. Germline CDR1 MGHRA, CDR2 YSYEKL. The CDR3 DNA follows: TGCGCCAGCAGCCACCCGACGGCCGACCCCAAAAACATTCAGTACTTC. Amino acids: CASSHPTADPKNIQYF.

This clone has a handful of counts. The V and J genes are TRBV19 and TRBJ2-7, with TRBD1 matching over 8 bases. Germline-derived CDR1 and CDR2 are LNHDA and SQIVND (reference sequence). After removal of 5 bases from V and 3 bases from J, the junction contained 6 bases not matched to a gene. This CDR3 is built from 14 residues. The CDR3 loop is CASSQGQGRYEQYF. In DNA, the CDR3 is TGTGCCAGTAGTCAAGGACAGGGTCGCTACGAGCAGTACTTC.

The chain carries TRBV11-3 and TRBJ2-1; no definite D call. From germline, CDR1 is SGHNT and CDR2 YENEEA. The CDR3 sequence is 15 residues long. V was cut by 5 bases and J by 5 bases, with 16 bases left in between. The CDR3 DNA sequence: TGTGCCAGCAGCATACCTCCTATCCGGAACAATGAGCAGTTCTTC. The encoded protein is CASSIPPIRNNEQFF. The full variable domain, in which reference TRBV11-3 and TRBJ2-1 provide the parts outside the CDR3, is EAGVVQSPRYKIIEKKQPVAFWCNPISGHNTLYWYLQNLGQGPELLIRYENEEAVDDSQLPKDRFSAERLKGVDSTLKIQPAELGDSAVYLCASSIPPIRNNEQFFGPGTRLTVL.

The J gene is TRBJ2-3, the V gene TRBV6-6; a possible D gene is TRBD1 (6 bases). V lost 7 bases to trimming and J lost 1 base, with 12 bases between them. The CDR3 length is 14 residues. From germline, CDR1 is MNHNY and CDR2 SVGAGI (reference sequence). CDR3: CASMRGSGTDTQYF. For the CDR3, the DNA is TGTGCCAGCATGAGGGGGTCAGGCACAGATACGCAGTATTTT.

This clone showed up just a few times. The J gene is TRBJ2-1, the V gene TRBV7-9; TRBD2 might be the D (5 bases). With 5 bases removed from V and 7 bases from J, the gap between germline ends came to 9 bases. Germline V CDR1 and CDR2: SEHNR, FQNEAQ (reference sequence). The CDR3 is made up of 12 amino acids. DNA of the CDR3: TGTGCCAGCAGCGTAACGGGGAATGAGCAGTTCTTC. Amino acid sequence: CASSVTGNEQFF. Full variable domain (rest looked up from reference TRBV7-9 and TRBJ2-1): DTGVSQNPRHKITKRGQNVTFRCDPISEHNRLYWYRQTLGQGPEFLTYFQNEAQLEKSRLLSDRFSAERPKGSFSTLEIQRTEQGDSAMYLCASSVTGNEQFFGPGTRLTVL.

This clone was seen only a few times. The chain carries TRBV5-1 and TRBJ1-6, with a weak D call TRBD1 (5 bases). CDR1 is SGHRS, CDR2 YFSETQ, per germline. The CDR3 has 16 residues. V dropped 0 bases and J dropped 7 bases, with 14 bases sitting between them. DNA for the CDR3: TGCGCCAGCAGCTTGGCTGGAGCTGGACACAATTCACCCCTCCACTTT. Protein product: CASSLAGAGHNSPLHF.

The chain links TRBV7-7 to TRBJ2-5, with D uncertain. Germline assignment: CDR1 SSHAT and CDR2 FNYEAQ (reference sequence). Between the trimmed V and J ends, which lost 5 bases and 1 base, there was a span of 5 bases. The CDR3 length is 12 residues. CDR3 bases: TGTGCCAGCAGCCCGCTCCAAGAGACCCAGTACTTC. It codes for CASSPLQETQYF. The variable domain in full, with the rest retrieved from reference TRBV7-7 and TRBJ2-5, is GAGVSQSPRYKVTKRGQDVTLRCDPISSHATLYWYQQALGQGPEFLTYFNYEAQPDKSGLPSDRFSAERPEGSISTLTIQRTEQRDSAMYRCASSPLQETQYFGPGTRLLVL.

In this sample, this clone turned up once. The gene calls are TRBV5-6 and TRBJ1-6; D ambiguous. The CDR3 has 14 residues. CDR1 and CDR2 from the germline V gene are SGHDT and YYEEEE. Trimming took 4 bases from V and 9 from J, leaving 14 bases between them. CDR3 region: CASSLRVVTSPLHF. The DNA of the CDR3 is TGTGCCAGCAGCCTACGGGTGGTAACTTCACCCCTCCACTTT.

A few counts support this clone. The V call is TRBV7-9, the J call TRBJ1-1; D not certain. The V end was cut by 5 bases, the J end by 6 bases, with 13 bases between. The CDR3 contains 13 residues. From germline, CDR1 is SEHNR and CDR2 FQNEAQ (reference sequence). The CDR3 spells CASSAQGRSEAFF. CDR3 nucleotide sequence: TGTGCCAGCAGCGCCCAAGGACGGTCTGAAGCTTTCTTT.

This clone was found a few times. The chain couples TRBV6-1 to TRBJ2-7, with a possible D match to TRBD1 (5 bases). Germline V gives CDR1 MNHNS, CDR2 SASEGT. The CDR3 runs to 14 residues. V was cut by 6 bases and J by 3 bases, with 15 bases left in between. CDR3 nucleotide sequence: TGTGCCAGCAGGTTTGACAGTCTAAGCTACGAGCAGTACGTC. Amino acid sequence: CASRFDSLSYEQYV.

This clone was seen more than once but under ten times. The CDR3 region is CASSLDSYTDTQYF. The CDR3 nucleotides are TGTGCCAGCAGCCTTGACTCGTACACAGATACGCAGTATTTT. The V and J genes are TRBV9 and TRBJ2-3; unclear D gene. This CDR3 has 14 residues. Trimming cost V 4 bases and J 2 bases, with 11 bases left between them. From germline, CDR1 is SGDLS and CDR2 YYNGEE.

This clone was recorded a few times. The gene calls are TRBV7-9 and TRBJ2-6, with unresolved D. Germline CDR1 is SEHNR and CDR2 is FQNEAQ (reference sequence). The V and J ends lost 5 bases and 3 bases respectively, with 11 bases between them. This CDR3 is built from 15 residues. In nucleotides, the CDR3 is TGTGCCAGCAGCCTCAAACTTAGTGGGGCCAACGTCCTGACTTTC. This translates into CASSLKLSGANVLTF.

This clone showed up just a few times. The chain has TRBV18 and TRBJ2-7, with D hard to call. The CDR3 covers 17 residues. The germline V and J ends were trimmed by 0 bases and 1 base, with 16 bases remaining between them. The germline V gene has CDR1 KGHSH and CDR2 LQKENI. CDR3 amino acids: CASSPPGVSPGSYEQYV. In nucleotides, the CDR3 is TGTGCCAGCTCACCACCTGGGGTAAGCCCTGGATCCTACGAGCAGTACGTC.

This clone was recorded a few times. The rearrangement links TRBV6-5 to TRBJ1-2; 8 bases fit TRBD1. V was clipped by 6 bases and J by 7 bases; unmatched bases: 7. This CDR3 spans 13 amino acids. CDR1 is MNHEY and CDR2 is SVGAGI in the germline V gene. As DNA, the CDR3 is TGTGCCAGCAGGACGGGACAGGCAAGTGGCTACACCTTC. Translated, it gives CASRTGQASGYTF.

The table lists this clone with a few counts. The chain combines TRBV6-6 with TRBJ2-2; D ambiguous. This CDR3 is built from 15 residues. V was cut by 8 bases and J by 0 bases, with 13 bases left in between. Germline loops: CDR1 MNHNY, CDR2 SVGAGI (reference sequence). The chain's CDR3 is CASLPPGTNTGELFF. CDR3 nucleotides: TGTGCCAGCCTTCCCCCCGGTACGAACACCGGGGAGCTGTTTTTT.